The 27 T cell receptor beta chains in this list originate from one sample, sequenced in a study of OX40 agonist ivuxolimab in advanced cancers. Data came from immunoSEQ multiplex PCR; TCRdb stores just in-frame clones and leaves some out. This table holds about 95,000 clones, 70% to 85% found once. Sequenced material: CD4+ or CD8+ T cells sorted from blood, taken in a trial of the OX40 agonist ivuxolimab. Receptor source: an adult with an advanced solid tumor such as melanoma, head and neck, liver or kidney cancer.

The rearrangement links TRBV6-1 to TRBJ1-2; 8 bases are a match to TRBD1. The V and J ends lost 4 bases and 8 bases, in that order; junction bases with no gene match: 9. Germline V gene sequence: CDR1 MNHNS, CDR2 SASEGT. There are 14 residues in the CDR3. The CDR3 coding sequence is TGTGCCAGCAGTGGACAGGGGAGGTCTAGAGGCTACACCTTC. This translates into CASSGQGRSRGYTF.

DNA for the CDR3: TGCGCCAGCAGCCCGGGGGACCAAGAGACCCAGTACTTC. Translation gives CASSPGDQETQYF. This chain joins TRBV5-1 and TRBJ2-5; TRBD2 is a possible D gene (6 bases). The V end was cut by 4 bases, the J end by 0 bases, with 7 bases between. The CDR3 sequence is 13 residues long. Germline values: CDR1 SGHRS, CDR2 YFSETQ.

Of note for this clone: This sample also contains other DNA sequences that code for the same CDR3. CDR3 protein: CASSLGYEPRAFF. The DNA of the CDR3 is TGTGCCAGCAGCCTGGGATATGAACCTCGAGCTTTCTTT. This chain connects TRBV5-6 to TRBJ1-1; D is uncertain. Trimming stripped 4 bases from V and 10 bases from J, with 17 bases between. Germline V gives CDR1 SGHDT, CDR2 YYEEEE. The CDR3 is 13 residues long.

J is TRBJ1-2 and V is TRBV5-1, with D possibly matching TRBD1 (6 bases). This CDR3 is built from 13 residues. The germline V gene encodes CDR1 SGHRS and CDR2 YFSETQ. Between the trimmed V and J ends, which lost 1 base and 6 bases, there was a span of 10 bases. This CDR3 is CASSLQGSDGYTF. For the CDR3, the DNA is TGCGCCAGCAGCTTGCAGGGGTCGGATGGCTACACCTTC.

V is TRBV5-1 and J is TRBJ2-7; 8 bases are a match to TRBD2. The length of the CDR3 is 17 residues. J lost 2 bases, V lost 0 bases, and 10 bases had no gene match. Germline assignment: CDR1 SGHRS and CDR2 YFSETQ. The DNA for the CDR3 is TGCGCCAGCAGCTTGGGGCTGACGGGAGGGCGAACCTACGAGCAGTACTTC. This translates into CASSLGLTGGRTYEQYF.

This clone appeared a few times. The chain recombines TRBV4-1 with TRBJ2-1; D remains ambiguous. CDR1 and CDR2 from the germline V gene are MGHRA and YSYEKL. The V and J ends lost 1 base and 1 base respectively, with 8 bases between them. The CDR3 contains 15 residues. The CDR3 DNA reads TGCGCCAGCAGCCAAGGTTGGGATTCCTACAATGAGCAGTTCTTC. Translated, it gives CASSQGWDSYNEQFF.

The gene calls are TRBV11-1 and TRBJ1-1; D is uncertain. This CDR3 comprises 14 residues. V shed 6 bases and J shed 4 bases, with 15 bases lying between them. CDR1 and CDR2 from the germline V gene are SGHAT and FQDESV (reference sequence). CDR3 in amino acids: CASSPELSSTEAFF. The CDR3 DNA is TGTGCCAGCAGTCCCGAGCTATCCTCCACTGAAGCTTTCTTT.

CDR3 residues: CAAGAGGIDTQYF. CDR3 DNA: TGTGCTGCCGGGGCAGGGGGCATAGATACGCAGTATTTT. The chain employs TRBV6-1 and TRBJ2-3; 8 bases line up with TRBD1. Per germline, CDR1 MNHNS and CDR2 SASEGT. This CDR3 is built from 13 residues.

V gene TRBV7-3 combines with J gene TRBJ2-1; 7 bases agree with TRBD1. The CDR3 is 16 amino acids. Germline loops: CDR1 SGHTA, CDR2 FQGTGA. After removal of 0 bases from V and 5 bases from J, the junction contained 7 bases not matched to a gene. The CDR3 nucleotides read TGTGCCAGCAGCTTAACCGGGACAGCCCTTAACAATGAGCAGTTCTTC. This encodes CASSLTGTALNNEQFF.

The chain combines TRBV30 with TRBJ2-7; D uncertain. Trimming took 5 bases from V and 0 from J, leaving 8 bases between them. The CDR3 sequence is 12 residues long. Germline V gives CDR1 GTSNPN, CDR2 SVGIG (reference sequence). Here the CDR3 reads CAWERSSYEQYF. The CDR3 nucleotides read TGTGCCTGGGAGAGGAGCTCCTACGAGCAGTACTTC.

V and J are TRBV19 and TRBJ2-3; TRBD1 is a possible D gene (7 bases). The CDR3 contains 16 residues. The V end lost 5 bases, the J end lost 2 bases, and 17 bases lay between the germline ends. The V gene's germline CDR1 is LNHDA and CDR2 SQIVND (reference sequence). CDR3 protein: CASSSQGGVDTDTQYF. CDR3 nucleotides: TGTGCCAGTAGTTCTCAGGGGGGAGTAGACACAGATACGCAGTATTTT.

The chain employs TRBV27 and TRBJ1-2; 7 nucleotides line up with TRBD1. The J segment lost 8 bases and the V segment lost 8 bases, leaving 11 bases of the junction unmatched. The length of the CDR3 is 13 residues. CDR1 is MNHEY and CDR2 is SMNVEV in the germline V gene (reference sequence). The CDR3 loop reads CASGITGEGGYTF. The CDR3 DNA follows: TGTGCCAGCGGAATAACAGGGGAGGGCGGCTACACCTTC.

The rearrangement links TRBV30 to TRBJ1-3; D is uncertain. The V gene lost 0 bases and the J gene lost 3 bases, with 9 bases spanning the gap. The CDR3 is 14 residues long. Germline lookup yields CDR1 GTSNPN and CDR2 SVGIG (reference sequence). The CDR3 region is CAWSVLGFGNTIYF. CDR3 nucleotide sequence: TGTGCCTGGAGTGTACTAGGGTTTGGAAACACCATATATTTT. The full variable domain, completed using reference TRBV30 and TRBJ1-3, is SQTIHQWPATLVQPVGSPLSLECTVEGTSNPNLYWYRQAAGRGLQLLFYSVGIGQISSEVPQNLSASRPQDRQFILSSKKLLLSDSGFYLCAWSVLGFGNTIYFGEGSWLTVV.

The chain carries TRBV10-3 and TRBJ2-7; a weak D match, TRBD1 (6 bases). The CDR3 extends over 13 amino acids. With 8 bases removed from V and 0 bases from J, the gap between germline ends came to 11 bases. Per germline, CDR1 ENHRY and CDR2 SYGVKD. CDR3 loop: CAISGQSSYEQYF. The CDR3 nucleotides are TGTGCCATCTCCGGACAGAGCTCCTACGAGCAGTACTTC.

The chain couples TRBV5-1 to TRBJ1-3, with 10 bases that match TRBD1. The germline V gene has CDR1 SGHRS and CDR2 YFSETQ. This CDR3 has 14 amino acids. Trimming cost V 4 bases and J 4 bases; bases outside gene matches: 2. The CDR3 here is CASSQDRGGNTIYF. The CDR3, as DNA: TGCGCCAGCAGCCAGGACAGGGGGGGAAACACCATATATTTT.

V usage is TRBV6-6 and J usage is TRBJ2-1; D might be TRBD2 (6 bases). V was shortened by 6 bases and J by 7 bases, with 13 bases between the two germline ends. This CDR3 has 13 amino acids. CDR1 is MNHNY and CDR2 is SVGAGI in the germline V gene (reference sequence). CDR3 residues: CASRTSSLNEQFF. CDR3 sequence (DNA): TGTGCCAGCAGAACTAGCTCCCTGAATGAGCAGTTCTTC.

The chain has TRBV4-1 and TRBJ2-7, with 7 bases aligning to TRBD1. Losses at the gene ends were 0 bases for V and 3 bases for J; bases not matched to a gene: 5. This CDR3 has 15 residues. Germline V gene lookup returns CDR1 MGHRA and CDR2 YSYEKL. The CDR3 DNA is TGCGCCAGCAGCCAAGAAGGGGACAGCCTCTACGAGCAGTACTTC. It is translated as CASSQEGDSLYEQYF.

The V gene is TRBV23-1, the J gene TRBJ2-7, with a possible D match to TRBD1 (6 bases). TRBV23-1 belongs to the ORF category, with a function that is uncertain. V dropped 4 bases and J dropped 0 bases, with 19 bases sitting between them. This CDR3 contains 17 residues. The CDR3 is CASSPRPGTPFSYEQYF. For the CDR3, the DNA is TGCGCCAGCAGTCCGAGGCCCGGGACACCGTTCTCCTACGAGCAGTACTTC.

This chain joins TRBV7-8 and TRBJ2-1; 9 bases map to TRBD2. With 4 bases clipped from V and 7 bases from J, the junction kept 17 bases outside the gene matches. This CDR3 has 18 amino acids. Germline V gene sequence: CDR1 SGHVS, CDR2 FQNEAQ. The chain's CDR3 is CASSSTGGRDLGRNEQFF. The CDR3 coding sequence is TGTGCCAGCAGCTCTACTGGCGGGAGGGACTTGGGACGAAATGAGCAGTTCTTC.

The chain is built from TRBV7-3 and TRBJ2-7; D is perhaps TRBD1 (5 bases). Germline V gene sequence: CDR1 SGHTA, CDR2 FQGTGA. This CDR3 spans 13 amino acids. Trimming took 5 bases from V and 7 from J, leaving 15 bases between them. The CDR3 nucleotides read TGTGCCAGCAGCCAGGGTGCGCGCCAAGAGCAGTACTTC. This translates into CASSQGARQEQYF. The full variable domain, in which reference TRBV7-3 and TRBJ2-7 provide the parts outside the CDR3, is GAGVSQTPSNKVTEKGKYVELRCDPISGHTALYWYRQSLGQGPEFLIYFQGTGAADDSGLPNDRFFAVRPEGSVSTLKIQRTERGDSAVYLCASSQGARQEQYFGPGTRLTVT.

The rearrangement uses TRBV19 and TRBJ1-5; D gene ambiguous. Per germline, CDR1 LNHDA and CDR2 SQIVND (reference sequence). V lost 2 bases and J 6 bases, leaving 20 bases between the germline ends. This CDR3 is 17 amino acids long. CDR3 in DNA: TGTGCCAGTAGTATATTATCTGGGCAGGTGGTGGGTCAGCCCCAGCATTTT. Translated: CASSILSGQVVGQPQHF.

This clone occurred a few times. This chain joins TRBV18 and TRBJ2-7; D is ambiguous. V lost 0 bases and J 2 bases, leaving 17 bases between the germline ends. This CDR3 has 17 amino acids. From germline, CDR1 is KGHSH and CDR2 LQKENI. CDR3 DNA sequence: TGTGCCAGCTCACCACCTCGTGTATCTATGGTTCCCTACGAGCAGTACTTC. This encodes CASSPPRVSMVPYEQYF.

The V gene is TRBV19, the J gene TRBJ2-7; 7 nucleotides agree with TRBD2. CDR1 LNHDA and CDR2 SQIVND come from the germline V gene (reference sequence). V shed 3 bases and J 2 bases; nucleotides not matched to a gene: 10. The CDR3 has 16 amino acids. The CDR3 spells CASSIAVASGTYEQYF. The DNA for the CDR3 is TGTGCCAGTAGTATCGCAGTGGCTAGCGGTACCTACGAGCAGTACTTC. Based on the CDR3 plus reference TRBV19 and TRBJ2-7, the full variable domain is DGGITQSPKYLFRKEGQNVTLSCEQNLNHDAMYWYRQDPGQGLRLIYYSQIVNDFQKGDIAEGYSVSREKKESFPLTVTSAQKNPTAFYLCASSIAVASGTYEQYFGPGTRLTVT.

This clone occurred once. The rearrangement uses TRBV5-4 and TRBJ2-1; D remains ambiguous. The CDR3 has 13 amino acids. CDR1 is SGHNT and CDR2 is YYREEE in the germline V gene (reference sequence). Trimming pared 9 bases from V and 0 bases from J, leaving 10 bases between. The DNA for the CDR3 is TGTGCCACCTCCCTTAACTCCTACAATGAGCAGTTCTTC. Encoded protein: CATSLNSYNEQFF.

This clone was detected only once. The chain employs TRBV11-2 and TRBJ2-7; a weak D match, TRBD1 (6 bases). V was clipped by 1 base and J by 2 bases, with 9 bases between them. The CDR3 is 14 amino acids. Germline lookup yields CDR1 SGHAT and CDR2 FQNNGV. The CDR3 reads CASSLVAGAYEQYF. DNA for the CDR3: TGTGCCAGCAGCTTAGTTGCAGGGGCCTACGAGCAGTACTTC.

The V gene is TRBV11-2, the J gene TRBJ1-2; no clear D gene. Trimming removed 6 bases from V and 7 bases from J, with 21 bases in between. This CDR3 region has 15 residues. Germline V gives CDR1 SGHAT, CDR2 FQNNGV. In DNA, the CDR3 is TGTGCCAGCAGTTCTCCAGGTCTGGGCAATGTTGGCTACACCTTC. Translated: CASSSPGLGNVGYTF. The full variable domain, in which reference TRBV11-2 and TRBJ1-2 provide the parts outside the CDR3, is EAGVAQSPRYKIIEKRQSVAFWCNPISGHATLYWYQQILGQGPKLLIQFQNNGVVDDSQLPKDRFSAERLKGVDSTLKIQPAKLEDSAVYLCASSSPGLGNVGYTFGSGTRLTVV.

This clone was detected once. This chain connects TRBV2 to TRBJ1-2; D gene unclear. The V gene lost 6 bases and the J gene lost 4 bases, with 9 bases spanning the gap. CDR3 length equals 12 residues. CDR1 SNHLY and CDR2 FYNNEI come from the germline V gene. In nucleotides, the CDR3 is TGTGCCAGCAGGATTTCGATCTATGGCTACACCTTC. Protein: CASRISIYGYTF.